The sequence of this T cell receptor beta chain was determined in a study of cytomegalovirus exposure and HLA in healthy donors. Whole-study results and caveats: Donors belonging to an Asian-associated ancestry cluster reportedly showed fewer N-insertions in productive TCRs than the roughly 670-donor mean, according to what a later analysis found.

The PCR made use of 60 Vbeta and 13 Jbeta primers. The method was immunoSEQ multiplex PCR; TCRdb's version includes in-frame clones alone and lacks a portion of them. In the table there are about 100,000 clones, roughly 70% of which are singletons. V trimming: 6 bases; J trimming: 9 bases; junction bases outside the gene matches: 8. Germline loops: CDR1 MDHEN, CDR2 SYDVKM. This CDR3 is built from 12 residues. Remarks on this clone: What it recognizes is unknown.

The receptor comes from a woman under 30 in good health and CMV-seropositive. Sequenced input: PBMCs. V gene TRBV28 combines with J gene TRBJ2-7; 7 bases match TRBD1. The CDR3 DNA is TGTGCCAGCAGCTCGAGCTCAGGGGGGCAGTACTTC. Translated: CASSSSSGGQYF.